The TCR beta chain described here comes from a study of response to subunit inactivated influenza vaccine. The CDR3 spans 15 residues. The germline gives CDR1 SGHDT, CDR2 YYEEEE. Unmatched junction bases numbered 6, after V lost 0 bases and J lost 5 bases. MiXCR, applied by TCRdb to the RT-PCR reads, yields one record per CDR3 protein. The sample shows about half a million distinct CDR3 sequences, 25% of them seen only once. This clonotype has just one count. Its antigen is not known. Study outcomes and limitations: Few additional T cells are recruited per seasonal influenza vaccination, authors suggested.

This receptor was obtained from a man aged 50 to 59 who received an inactivated influenza vaccine. This material consisted of CD4+ T cells sorted from PBMCs, taken 4 to 6 days after vaccination. The rearrangement links TRBV5-6 to TRBJ2-3; 7 bases are a match to TRBD1. Here the CDR3 reads CASSLDRGVRDTQYF. In DNA, the CDR3 is TGTGCCAGCAGCTTGGACAGGGGAGTCAGAGATACGCAGTATTTT.